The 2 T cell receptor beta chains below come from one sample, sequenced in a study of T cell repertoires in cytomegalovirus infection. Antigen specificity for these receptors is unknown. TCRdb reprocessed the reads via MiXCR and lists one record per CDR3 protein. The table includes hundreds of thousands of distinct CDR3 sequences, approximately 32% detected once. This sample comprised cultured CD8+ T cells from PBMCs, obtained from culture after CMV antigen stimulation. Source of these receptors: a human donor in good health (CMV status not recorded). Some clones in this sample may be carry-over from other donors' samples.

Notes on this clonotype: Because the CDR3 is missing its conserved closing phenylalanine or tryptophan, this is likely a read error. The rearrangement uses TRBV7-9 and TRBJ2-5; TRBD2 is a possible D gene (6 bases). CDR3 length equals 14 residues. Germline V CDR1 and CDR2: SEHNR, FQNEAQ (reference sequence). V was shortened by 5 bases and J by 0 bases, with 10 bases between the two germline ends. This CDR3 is CASSARGYQETQYY. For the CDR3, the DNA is TGTGCCAGCAGCGCCCGGGGGTACCAAGAGACCCAGTACTAC.

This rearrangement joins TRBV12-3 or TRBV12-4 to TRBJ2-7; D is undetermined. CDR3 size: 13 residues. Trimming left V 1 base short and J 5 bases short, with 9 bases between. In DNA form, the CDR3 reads TGTGCCAGCAGTTTAGATGGTTATCACGAGCAGTACTTC. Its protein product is CASSLDGYHEQYF.